The 23 T cell receptor beta chains listed next were all sequenced from one sample in a study of identical twins. From the 5' RACE reads, TCRdb called clonotypes with MiXCR, one entry per CDR3 protein. The data contain around 340,000 distinct CDR3 sequences, more than 9% of them singletons. The data also belong to a second study, concerning yellow fever vaccine responses in identical twins.

Sequenced input: CD8+ T cells sorted from blood. These receptors were obtained from a woman between 18 and 30 years old in good health.

This clonotype was found a few times. The DNA of the CDR3 is TGCGCCAGCAAAACGGGTCTAGCGGGAGGAACCTACGAGCAGTACTTC. It translates to CASKTGLAGGTYEQYF. The J gene is TRBJ2-7, the V gene TRBV5-1; 11 bases match TRBD2. The CDR3 contains 16 residues. V trimming: 6 bases; J trimming: 2 bases; junction bases outside the gene matches: 10. Germline V CDR1 and CDR2: SGHRS, YFSETQ.

The rearrangement uses TRBV19 and TRBJ2-1; D remains unclear. Germline CDR1 and CDR2: LNHDA and SQIVND (reference sequence). This CDR3 contains 15 residues. Trimming cost V 1 base and J 7 bases, with 14 bases left between them. The CDR3, as DNA: TGTGCCAGTAGTATAGGTATAGCCCTCACGAATGAGCAGTTCTTC. It codes for CASSIGIALTNEQFF.

This chain connects TRBV11-2 to TRBJ1-2, with D possibly TRBD1 on 6 matching bases. CDR3 length equals 13 residues. The germline gives CDR1 SGHAT, CDR2 FQNNGV. Trimming pared 6 bases from V and 4 bases from J, leaving 12 bases between. The CDR3 here is CASSVDSFYGYTF. CDR3 nucleotide sequence: TGTGCCAGCAGTGTGGACAGCTTCTATGGCTACACCTTC.

The chain employs TRBV20-1 and TRBJ1-2; 7 bases are shared with TRBD1. The CDR3 runs 11 residues. Losses at the gene ends were 0 bases for V and 8 bases for J; bases not matched to a gene: 0. Germline values: CDR1 DFQATT, CDR2 SNEGSKA (reference sequence). In nucleotides, the CDR3 is TGCAGTGCTAGAGAACAGGGGGGCTACACCTTC. Translating gives CSAREQGGYTF.

In its sample, this clonotype was seen many times. The CDR3 nucleotides are TGCGCCAGCAGCCATCCCGGGACAGGGACTACGCAGTATTTT. Protein: CASSHPGTGTTQYF. The chain carries TRBV4-1 and TRBJ2-3; 9 bases are shared with TRBD1. The germline gives CDR1 MGHRA, CDR2 YSYEKL. With V trimmed by 3 bases and J by 8 bases, 6 bases remained unmatched. The CDR3 spans 14 residues.

This clonotype was detected only a few times. The chain carries TRBV7-9 and TRBJ2-2; 10 positions agree with TRBD1. Germline CDR1 reads SEHNR; CDR2 reads FQNEAQ (reference sequence). The V gene end was trimmed by 2 bases and the J gene end by 4 bases; junction bases not matched to a gene: 7. There are 17 residues in the CDR3. The CDR3 reads CASSLWDRGVSTGELFF. The CDR3 nucleotides read TGTGCCAGCAGCTTATGGGACAGGGGAGTGTCCACCGGGGAGCTGTTTTTT. The complete variable domain, with remaining parts taken from reference TRBV7-9 and TRBJ2-2, reads DTGVSQNPRHKITKRGQNVTFRCDPISEHNRLYWYRQTLGQGPEFLTYFQNEAQLEKSRLLSDRFSAERPKGSFSTLEIQRTEQGDSAMYLCASSLWDRGVSTGELFFGEGSRLTVL.

This clonotype was seen at least ten times. The V gene is TRBV7-9, the J gene TRBJ2-1; TRBD2 matches at 7 bases. Trimming at V came to 4 bases and at J to 6 bases, leaving 0 bases not matched to a gene. Germline V gene lookup returns CDR1 SEHNR and CDR2 FQNEAQ (reference sequence). The CDR3 runs to 12 residues. DNA of the CDR3: TGTGCCAGCAGCTCGGGAGGCAATGAGCAGTTCTTC. The encoded protein is CASSSGGNEQFF.

To note about this clonotype: The junction and the germline gene differ at one end; a read error may be behind it. The J gene is TRBJ2-1, the V gene TRBV11-2; perhaps TRBD1 as D (5 bases). The CDR3 loop spans 12 amino acids. Germline values: CDR1 SGHAT, CDR2 FQNNGV. The CDR3 reads CASTLGANEQFF. CDR3 sequence (DNA): TGTGCCAGCACCTTAGGGGCAAATGAGCAGTTCTTC.

The chain joins TRBV2 to TRBJ2-3, with TRBD2 identical over 10 bases. The CDR3 runs 21 residues. The ends lost 5 bases at V and 3 bases at J; junction bases unmatched: 23. CDR1 and CDR2 (germline): SNHLY, FYNNEI. CDR3 sequence reads: CASSTHVEEEAGGPITDTQYF. DNA for the CDR3: TGTGCCAGCAGTACTCACGTTGAGGAGGAAGCGGGAGGGCCGATAACAGATACGCAGTATTTT.

V gene TRBV5-5 combines with J gene TRBJ2-1, with 12 bases matching TRBD2. CDR1 and CDR2 from the germline V gene are SGHKS and YYEKEE (reference sequence). This CDR3 region has 16 residues. The ends lost 3 bases at V and 6 bases at J; junction bases unmatched: 7. The CDR3 protein is CASSSWTSGTSNEQFF. In nucleotides, the CDR3 is TGTGCCAGCAGCTCCTGGACTAGCGGGACGTCCAATGAGCAGTTCTTC.

The chain links TRBV6-1 to TRBJ2-1; 10 nucleotides align to TRBD1. With 1 base clipped from V and 3 bases from J, the junction kept 6 bases outside the gene matches. Germline loops: CDR1 MNHNS, CDR2 SASEGT. The CDR3 is 17 residues long. Here the CDR3 reads CASSEEGTGVLYNEQFF. CDR3 nucleotide sequence: TGTGCCAGCAGTGAAGAGGGGACAGGGGTACTCTACAATGAGCAGTTCTTC.

This clonotype was seen more than once but under ten times. The rearrangement uses TRBV11-3 and TRBJ2-3, with D possibly matching TRBD2 (5 bases). The CDR3 loop spans 14 amino acids. Trimming cost V 5 bases and J 2 bases, with 11 bases left between them. Germline loops: CDR1 SGHNT, CDR2 YENEEA. CDR3 region: CASSPSGTTDTQYF. CDR3 coding DNA: TGTGCCAGCAGCCCCAGCGGAACCACAGATACGCAGTATTTT.

The rearrangement uses TRBV5-6 and TRBJ2-1; 11 nucleotides align to TRBD2. The germline CDR1 and CDR2 sequences are SGHDT and YYEEEE. Trimming removed 0 bases from V and 4 bases from J; junction bases left unmatched: 6. The CDR3 has 17 amino acids. The CDR3 protein is CASSLALLAGGYNEQFF. CDR3 bases: TGTGCCAGCAGCTTGGCCCTCCTAGCGGGAGGTTACAATGAGCAGTTCTTC.

This clonotype has ten or more counts. V is TRBV6-4 and J is TRBJ2-3, with TRBD1 matching 8 bases. The germline CDR1 and CDR2 sequences are MRHNA and SNTAGT. The CDR3 contains 14 residues. V was clipped by 3 bases and J by 6 bases; unmatched bases: 5. This CDR3 is CASSDGQGGDTQYF. The CDR3 DNA reads as TGTGCCAGCAGTGATGGACAGGGAGGCGATACGCAGTATTTT.

This clonotype was detected a few times. This chain links TRBV6-5 with TRBJ1-5; tentatively, D is TRBD1 (5 bases). The CDR3 has 13 amino acids. V was pared by 0 bases and J by 11 bases, with 11 bases between. Looked up from germline, CDR1 is MNHEY and CDR2 is SVGAGI. Here the CDR3 reads CASSYSSRGSQHF. Here the CDR3 DNA reads TGTGCCAGCAGTTACTCGAGTCGGGGGTCCCAGCATTTT.

This chain links TRBV11-2 with TRBJ1-6; D uncertain. Looked up from germline, CDR1 is SGHAT and CDR2 is FQNNGV. V was shortened by 2 bases and J by 4 bases, with 9 bases between the two germline ends. The CDR3 sequence is 15 residues long. This CDR3 reads CASSLIGEYNSPLHF. The CDR3 bases are TGTGCCAGCAGCTTAATCGGGGAATATAATTCACCCCTCCACTTT.

The CDR3 DNA sequence: TGTGCCAGCAGTGACGCCGGGACTAGGCTTTACGAGCAGTACTTC. This codes for CASSDAGTRLYEQYF. V is TRBV28 and J is TRBJ2-7, with TRBD2 matching over 8 bases. The germline V gene encodes CDR1 MDHEN and CDR2 SYDVKM. The V segment lost 5 bases and the J segment 4 bases; nucleotides outside the gene matches: 10. The CDR3 loop spans 15 amino acids.

V usage is TRBV2 and J usage is TRBJ1-2, with unresolved D. V was cut by 9 bases and J by 6 bases, with 20 bases left in between. The CDR3 runs to 14 residues. Per germline, CDR1 SNHLY and CDR2 FYNNEI. The CDR3 nucleotides read TGTGCCAGTCCCACGGGTCCTCCCATTCATGGCTACACCTTC. This gives the protein CASPTGPPIHGYTF.

The chain couples TRBV7-8 to TRBJ2-2, with D perhaps matching TRBD2 (7 bases). The CDR3 runs to 16 residues. Germline V gives CDR1 SGHVS, CDR2 FQNEAQ. V was cut by 4 bases and J by 5 bases, with 17 bases left in between. Written as DNA, the CDR3 is TGTGCCAGCAGCTCGGGGGGAGAGGGGGTGACCGGGGAGCTGTTTTTT. It encodes CASSSGGEGVTGELFF.

CDR3 amino acids: CASRDRQGYEQYF. CDR3 in DNA: TGTGCCAGCAGGGACCGACAGGGCTACGAGCAGTACTTC. This chain links TRBV6-1 with TRBJ2-7; 7 bases fit TRBD1. The J segment lost 3 bases and the V segment lost 6 bases, leaving 5 bases of the junction unmatched. The CDR3 has 13 amino acids. CDR1 and CDR2 from the germline V gene are MNHNS and SASEGT.

This clonotype was detected only a few times. The V call is TRBV2, the J call TRBJ2-5; D gene unclear. The CDR3 loop spans 15 amino acids. V was pared by 8 bases and J by 2 bases, with 18 bases between. Germline V gene data show CDR1 as SNHLY and CDR2 as FYNNEI. CDR3 DNA sequence: TGTGCCAGCGAACGCCGGGCGACGGTACAAGAGACCCAGTACTTC. Protein: CASERRATVQETQYF.

The chain combines TRBV5-4 with TRBJ2-3, with TRBD2 matching over 9 bases. The length of the CDR3 is 19 residues. J lost 5 bases, V lost 3 bases, and 19 bases had no gene match. Per germline, CDR1 SGHNT and CDR2 YYREEE (reference sequence). CDR3 protein: CASSSLPLWREGLEDTQYF. The CDR3 DNA reads TGTGCCAGCAGCTCCCTCCCCCTGTGGCGGGAGGGCCTGGAAGATACGCAGTATTTT. The full variable domain, its missing parts supplied by reference TRBV5-4 and TRBJ2-3, is ETGVTQSPTHLIKTRGQQVTLRCSSQSGHNTVSWYQQALGQGPQFIFQYYREEENGRGNFPPRFSGLQFPNYSSELNVNALELDDSALYLCASSSLPLWREGLEDTQYFGPGTRLTVL.

This clonotype has a handful of counts. The chain employs TRBV16 and TRBJ2-1; 9 nucleotides align to TRBD1. CDR1 and CDR2 (germline): KGHSY, FQNENV. The CDR3 spans 16 residues. The V segment lost 3 bases and the J segment 8 bases; nucleotides outside the gene matches: 11. In DNA form, the CDR3 reads TGTGCCAGCAGCCAGTTACGCCGGGACAGGGCCCATGAGCAGTTCTTC. The encoded protein is CASSQLRRDRAHEQFF.